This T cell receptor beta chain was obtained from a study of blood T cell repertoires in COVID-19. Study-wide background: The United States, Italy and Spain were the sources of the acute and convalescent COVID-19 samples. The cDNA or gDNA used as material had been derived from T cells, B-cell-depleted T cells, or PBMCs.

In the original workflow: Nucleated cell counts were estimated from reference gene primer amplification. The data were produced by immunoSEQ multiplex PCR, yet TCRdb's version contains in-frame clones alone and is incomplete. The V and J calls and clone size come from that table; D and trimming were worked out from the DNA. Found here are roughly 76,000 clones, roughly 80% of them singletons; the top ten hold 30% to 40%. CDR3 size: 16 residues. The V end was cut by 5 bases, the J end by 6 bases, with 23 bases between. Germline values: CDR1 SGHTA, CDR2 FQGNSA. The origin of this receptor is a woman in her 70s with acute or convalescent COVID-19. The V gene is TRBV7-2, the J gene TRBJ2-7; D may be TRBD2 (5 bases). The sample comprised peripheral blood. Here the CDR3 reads CASSLAGGSVRPEQYF. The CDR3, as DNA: TGTGCCAGCAGCCTGGCCGGCGGTAGCGTCCGGCCCGAGCAGTACTTC. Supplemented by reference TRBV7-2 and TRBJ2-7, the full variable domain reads GAGVSQSPSNKVTEKGKDVELRCDPISGHTALYWYRQSLGQGLEFLIYFQGNSAPDKSGLPSDRFSAERTGGSVSTLTIQRTQQEDSAVYLCASSLAGGSVRPEQYFGPGTRLTVT.